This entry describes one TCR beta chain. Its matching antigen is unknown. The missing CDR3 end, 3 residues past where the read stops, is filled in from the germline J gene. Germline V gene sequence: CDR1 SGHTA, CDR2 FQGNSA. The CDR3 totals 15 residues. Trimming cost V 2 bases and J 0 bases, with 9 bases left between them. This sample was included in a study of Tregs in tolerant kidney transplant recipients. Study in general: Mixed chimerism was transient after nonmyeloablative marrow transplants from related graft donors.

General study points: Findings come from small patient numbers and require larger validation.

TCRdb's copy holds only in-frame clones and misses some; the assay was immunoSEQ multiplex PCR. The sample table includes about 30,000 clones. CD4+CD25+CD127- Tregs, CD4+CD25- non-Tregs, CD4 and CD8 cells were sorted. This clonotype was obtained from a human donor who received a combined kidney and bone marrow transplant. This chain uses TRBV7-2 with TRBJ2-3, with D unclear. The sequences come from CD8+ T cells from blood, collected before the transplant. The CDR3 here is CASSLLAWSTDTQYF. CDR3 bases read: TGTGCCAGCAGCTTATTAGCTTGGAGCACAGATACG.